This TCR beta chain is from a study of blood T cell repertoires in COVID-19. Only in-frame clones appear in the TCRdb table, and some are missing; sequencing was by immunoSEQ multiplex PCR. This sample yields approximately 260,000 clones, of which roughly 80% are seen a single time; over 10% belongs to the top ten. Trimming took off 0 bases at V and 8 bases at J, with 16 bases between the two ends. Germline values: CDR1 MNHEY, CDR2 SVGAGI. This CDR3 region has 15 residues. This sequence was found in a woman aged 55-75 years with active or convalescent COVID-19. V gene TRBV6-5 combines with J gene TRBJ1-2; D remains ambiguous. The sequenced material came from peripheral blood. CDR3 amino acids: CASSYSSGLGRGYTF. Here the CDR3 DNA reads TGTGCCAGCAGTTACTCGAGCGGGCTTGGCAGGGGCTACACCTTC.